These 5 T cell receptor beta chains originate from one sample sequenced in a study of control samples from healthy donors and cancer patients. The method was immunoSEQ multiplex PCR; TCRdb's version includes in-frame clones alone and lacks a portion of them. The repertoire includes some 140,000 clones, 85% to 95% of them detected once, and more than 13% sits in the top ten. Sequences were obtained from PBMCs. The receptor source for this set is a man aged 60-69 years with colorectal cancer.

The V gene is TRBV18, the J gene TRBJ2-3, with D maybe TRBD2 (6 bases). The CDR3 runs 15 residues. V was shortened by 3 bases and J by 0 bases, with 10 bases between the two germline ends. Germline V gene data show CDR1 as KGHSH and CDR2 as LQKENI. Written as DNA, the CDR3 is TGTGCCAGCTCACCCGTGGAGGGAAGCACAGATACGCAGTATTTT. Encoded protein: CASSPVEGSTDTQYF.

This chain links TRBV7-2 with TRBJ2-2; D possibly corresponds to TRBD2 (7 bases). Trimming pared 6 bases from V and 0 bases from J, leaving 11 bases between. Germline CDR1 and CDR2: SGHTA and FQGNSA. The CDR3 is 15 residues long. This CDR3 is CASRFGGPNTGELFF. CDR3 bases: TGTGCCAGCAGGTTCGGGGGGCCGAACACCGGGGAGCTGTTTTTT. Using reference TRBV7-2 and TRBJ2-2 for the parts outside the CDR3, the full variable domain is GAGVSQSPSNKVTEKGKDVELRCDPISGHTALYWYRQSLGQGLEFLIYFQGNSAPDKSGLPSDRFSAERTGGSVSTLTIQRTQQEDSAVYLCASRFGGPNTGELFFGEGSRLTVL.

This chain joins TRBV5-1 and TRBJ1-1; D is undetermined. Germline values: CDR1 SGHRS, CDR2 YFSETQ. CDR3 length: 13 residues. V lost 7 bases, J lost 8 bases, and 18 bases lay in between. Here the CDR3 DNA reads TGCGCCAGCGGGCAGGTCGCGGCAAGCGAAGCTTTCTTT. It codes for CASGQVAASEAFF.

CDR3 sequence reads: CASNDRRDNSPLHF. The CDR3, as DNA: TGTGCCAGCAACGATAGGAGGGATAATTCACCCCTCCACTTT. The rearrangement links TRBV6-5 to TRBJ1-6, with D uncertain. CDR1 MNHEY and CDR2 SVGAGI come from the germline V gene. Trimming removed 7 bases at V and 5 bases at J, with 12 bases between. This CDR3 has 14 residues.

This rearrangement joins TRBV7-2 to TRBJ1-2; no clear D. CDR3 size: 15 residues. Germline assignment: CDR1 SGHTA and CDR2 FQGNSA. The ends were cut back, 1 base at V and 2 bases at J, with 11 bases in the middle. Written as DNA, the CDR3 is TGTGCCAGCAGCTTAGAGGCAGGACCGAACTATGGCTACACCTTC. Its protein product is CASSLEAGPNYGYTF.